A single sample is the source of the 22 T cell receptor beta chains below, sequenced in a study of T cell changes during pregnancy in multiple sclerosis. Measured with immunoSEQ multiplex PCR; TCRdb has only the in-frame clones, and not every one. The sample lists around 92,000 clones, about 93% seen once, with about 4.5% in the top ten. Here the sequenced sample was peripheral blood, taken in the first trimester of pregnancy. The receptors shown here come from a female donor with multiple sclerosis, enrolled in a pregnancy study.

This chain uses TRBV5-3 with TRBJ2-1; D possibly corresponds to TRBD2 (5 bases). Being an ORF, TRBV5-3 has a function that is uncertain. This CDR3 is built from 15 residues. V lost 5 bases and J lost 0, with 12 bases in between. CDR3 sequence (DNA): TGTGCCAGAAGGGTAGCGCATAACTCCTACAATGAGCAGTTCTTC. Its protein product is CARRVAHNSYNEQFF.

The chain recombines TRBV30 with TRBJ1-1, with D possibly matching TRBD1 (6 bases). This CDR3 region has 12 residues. V was pared by 8 bases and J by 5 bases, with 15 bases between. Germline CDR1 and CDR2: GTSNPN and SVGIG (reference sequence). As DNA, the CDR3 is TGTGCCGGGGGGGGGCTGGGAACTGAAGCTTTCTTT. Translation gives CAGGGLGTEAFF.

J is TRBJ1-2 and V is TRBV13; tentative D call: TRBD1 (6 bases). Trimming removed 8 bases at V and 4 bases at J, with 11 bases between. CDR1 PRHDT and CDR2 FYEKMQ come from the germline V gene (reference sequence). The CDR3 consists of 12 residues. In DNA form, the CDR3 reads TGTGCCAGCGCCGAGGGGGTCTATGGCTACACCTTC. It yields the protein CASAEGVYGYTF.

The chain has TRBV10-2 and TRBJ1-1, with D uncertain. V lost 4 bases to trimming and J lost 1 base, with 4 bases between them. Germline CDR1 and CDR2: WSHSY and SAAADI. The CDR3 sequence is 12 residues long. The CDR3 here is CASSGANTEAFF. The CDR3 bases are TGCGCCAGCAGTGGGGCGAACACTGAAGCTTTCTTT.

V usage is TRBV6-6 and J usage is TRBJ2-6, with D maybe TRBD1 (6 bases). With 7 bases removed from V and 1 base from J, the gap between germline ends came to 11 bases. Germline V gives CDR1 MNHNY, CDR2 SVGAGI (reference sequence). This CDR3 is built from 15 residues. The CDR3: CASNSGESGANVLTF. The CDR3 nucleotides read TGTGCCAGCAATTCAGGGGAGTCTGGGGCCAACGTCCTGACTTTC.

V and J are TRBV27 and TRBJ2-3; D is unresolved. V was shortened by 5 bases and J by 4 bases, with 10 bases between the two germline ends. Germline values: CDR1 MNHEY, CDR2 SMNVEV (reference sequence). The CDR3 extends over 13 amino acids. The CDR3 reads CASSILPADTQYF. CDR3 coding DNA: TGTGCCAGCAGTATCCTCCCGGCAGATACGCAGTATTTT.

The chain recombines TRBV6-5 with TRBJ1-5; D gene uncertain. The germline V and J ends were trimmed by 7 bases and 3 bases, with 10 bases remaining between them. CDR3 size: 13 residues. Germline V CDR1 and CDR2: MNHEY, SVGAGI. The CDR3 DNA follows: TGTGCCAGCAAGCGGCAGGACAATCAGCCCCAGCATTTT. This translates into CASKRQDNQPQHF.

The chain employs TRBV7-6 and TRBJ1-6; 9 bases agree with TRBD1. In germline, CDR1 is SGHVS, CDR2 FNYEAQ. The ends lost 5 bases at V and 5 bases at J; junction bases unmatched: 4. This CDR3 region has 15 residues. The CDR3 reads CASSPRTGDNSPLHF. Written as DNA, the CDR3 is TGTGCCAGCAGCCCCCGGACAGGGGATAATTCACCCCTCCACTTT.

The gene calls are TRBV2 and TRBJ2-3, with TRBD1 matching 7 bases. This CDR3 spans 16 amino acids. Unmatched junction bases numbered 7, after V lost 3 bases and J lost 1 base. The germline V gene encodes CDR1 SNHLY and CDR2 FYNNEI. CDR3 sequence (DNA): TGTGCCAGCAGTGAGTTCAGGGGGATAGGCACAGATACGCAGTATTTT. This gives the protein CASSEFRGIGTDTQYF.

The gene calls are TRBV29-1 and TRBJ1-1; 7 nucleotides align to TRBD1. There are 13 residues in the CDR3. V gave up 6 bases and J gave up 0 bases; unmatched junction bases: 4. From germline, CDR1 is SQVTM and CDR2 ANQGSEA. The CDR3: CSVATGMNTEAFF. Written as DNA, the CDR3 is TGCAGCGTAGCGACAGGGATGAACACTGAAGCTTTCTTT.

The chain is built from TRBV7-9 and TRBJ2-3; 9 bases are shared with TRBD2. CDR1 and CDR2 from the germline V gene are SEHNR and FQNEAQ (reference sequence). V was pared by 0 bases and J by 0 bases, with 7 bases of the junction left unmatched. The CDR3 sequence is 18 residues long. CDR3 region: CASSLARSGGPSTDTQYF. In nucleotides, the CDR3 is TGTGCCAGCAGCTTAGCGCGAAGCGGGGGGCCTAGCACAGATACGCAGTATTTT.

The gene calls are TRBV7-9 and TRBJ2-7, with D hard to call. V was trimmed by 2 bases and J by 3 bases, leaving 8 bases between them. Germline CDR1 and CDR2: SEHNR and FQNEAQ (reference sequence). The CDR3 covers 13 residues. CDR3 residues: CASSLPLGYEQYF. The CDR3 coding sequence is TGTGCCAGCAGCTTACCCCTCGGCTACGAGCAGTACTTC.

This clone was counted only a few times. The J gene is TRBJ1-2, the V gene TRBV18, with D unclear. CDR3 size: 15 residues. Per germline, CDR1 KGHSH and CDR2 LQKENI. V was trimmed by 1 base and J by 0 bases, leaving 9 bases between them. The DNA of the CDR3 is TGTGCCAGCTCACCACAGCGCTTTGCTAACTATGGCTACACCTTC. This encodes CASSPQRFANYGYTF. The whole variable domain, remainder taken from reference TRBV18 and TRBJ1-2, is NAGVMQNPRHLVRRRGQEARLRCSPMKGHSHVYWYRQLPEEGLKFMVYLQKENIIDESGMPKERFSAEFPKEGPSILRIQQVVRGDSAAYFCASSPQRFANYGYTFGSGTRLTVV.

V is TRBV9 and J is TRBJ2-1; 8 nucleotides agree with TRBD2. J gave up 4 bases and V 4 bases, and 13 bases lay outside the gene matches. There are 17 residues in the CDR3. CDR1 is SGDLS and CDR2 is YYNGEE in the germline V gene. The CDR3: CASSPGGERGLYNEQFF. CDR3 nucleotides: TGTGCCAGCAGCCCCGGGGGGGAGCGGGGGTTATACAATGAGCAGTTCTTC. Looking up the rest from reference TRBV9 and TRBJ2-1 gives the full variable domain: DSGVTQTPKHLITATGQRVTLRCSPRSGDLSVYWYQQSLDQGLQFLIQYYNGEERAKGNILERFSAQQFPDLHSELNLSSLELGDSALYFCASSPGGERGLYNEQFFGPGTRLTVL.

The chain has TRBV19 and TRBJ2-7, with D hard to call. This CDR3 region has 13 residues. Looked up from germline, CDR1 is LNHDA and CDR2 is SQIVND (reference sequence). Trimming took 4 bases from V and 2 from J, leaving 9 bases between them. The CDR3 loop reads CASSSAVTYEQYF. The CDR3 bases are TGTGCCAGTAGTAGTGCGGTTACCTACGAGCAGTACTTC.

The chain employs TRBV28 and TRBJ2-1; D is ambiguous. The CDR3 runs 15 residues. Germline V gene data show CDR1 as MDHEN and CDR2 as SYDVKM. The germline V and J ends were trimmed by 5 bases and 3 bases, with 14 bases remaining between them. The CDR3 DNA follows: TGTGCCAGCAGTCTTACTTCGACTGGCTACAATGAGCAGTTCTTC. Encoded protein: CASSLTSTGYNEQFF.

This clone was recorded once. J is TRBJ2-1 and V is TRBV5-5; D may be TRBD1 (6 bases). This CDR3 spans 12 amino acids. V lost 10 bases and J 9 bases, leaving 17 bases between the germline ends. CDR1 is SGHKS and CDR2 is YYEKEE in the germline V gene (reference sequence). CDR3 DNA sequence: TGTGCCTCACGATGGGGGCTTGGTGAGCAGTTCTTC. Its protein is CASRWGLGEQFF.

The rearrangement joins TRBV29-1 to TRBJ2-3, with D tentatively TRBD1 (6 bases). Germline V CDR1 and CDR2: SQVTM, ANQGSEA. The length of the CDR3 is 13 residues. Trimming shortened V by 6 bases and J by 3 bases, and 13 bases separated the two germline ends. CDR3 region: CSVPLQGTDTQYF. For the CDR3, the DNA is TGCAGCGTCCCACTCCAGGGGACAGATACGCAGTATTTT.

The V and J genes are TRBV25-1 and TRBJ2-5; D gene uncertain. V was trimmed by 4 bases and J by 5 bases, leaving 11 bases between them. The CDR3 runs 13 residues. Germline CDR1 is MGHDK and CDR2 is SYGVNS. The CDR3 loop is CASSADQRETQYF. The CDR3 DNA follows: TGTGCCAGCAGTGCGGATCAGAGGGAGACCCAGTACTTC.

The chain links TRBV5-8 to TRBJ2-2, with D perhaps TRBD2 (6 bases). The germline V gene encodes CDR1 SGHTS and CDR2 YDEGEE. The CDR3 consists of 15 residues. V was shortened by 5 bases and J by 0 bases, with 11 bases between the two germline ends. The CDR3 protein is CASSAGSANTGELFF. For the CDR3, the DNA is TGTGCCAGCAGTGCGGGATCGGCGAACACCGGGGAGCTGTTTTTT.

The chain recombines TRBV9 with TRBJ2-1; 8 bases agree with TRBD2. J lost 0 bases, V lost 4 bases, and 9 bases had no gene match. Germline assignment: CDR1 SGDLS and CDR2 YYNGEE. CDR3 size: 17 residues. CDR3 sequence reads: CASSSTPTSGSYNEQFF. The DNA for the CDR3 is TGTGCCAGCAGCTCAACGCCTACTAGCGGCTCCTACAATGAGCAGTTCTTC.

The genes are TRBV12-5 and TRBJ1-1, with no clear D. CDR1 and CDR2 (germline): LGHNT, FRNRAP. Trimming pared 3 bases from V and 10 bases from J, leaving 12 bases between. This CDR3 has 12 amino acids. The CDR3 loop reads CASGFEVRPAFF. CDR3 sequence (DNA): TGTGCTAGTGGTTTCGAGGTCCGACCAGCTTTCTTT.